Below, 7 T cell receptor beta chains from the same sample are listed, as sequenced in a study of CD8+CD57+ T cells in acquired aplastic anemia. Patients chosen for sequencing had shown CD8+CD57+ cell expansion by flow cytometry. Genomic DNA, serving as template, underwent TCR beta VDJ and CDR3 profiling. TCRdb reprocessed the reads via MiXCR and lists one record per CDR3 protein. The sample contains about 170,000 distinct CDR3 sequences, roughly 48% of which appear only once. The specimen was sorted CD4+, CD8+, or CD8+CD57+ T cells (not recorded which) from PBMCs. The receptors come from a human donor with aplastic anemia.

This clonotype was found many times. CDR3 nucleotides: TGCAGTGCTAGAGATGGTCAGGGGCGTTTGGACGAGCAGTACTTC. Translated, it gives CSARDGQGRLDEQYF. The rearrangement joins TRBV20-1 to TRBJ2-7; possible D gene TRBD1, 6 bases. V was trimmed by 0 bases and J by 5 bases, leaving 17 bases between them. CDR3 length: 15 amino acids. The V gene's germline CDR1 is DFQATT and CDR2 SNEGSKA (reference sequence).

The CDR3 nucleotides read TGTGCCAGTATCGGAGGGGCAGGGGATACGCAGTATTTT. Translated, it gives CASIGGAGDTQYF. The chain joins TRBV19 to TRBJ2-3, with D perhaps TRBD2 (6 bases). CDR3 length: 13 residues. Germline V CDR1 and CDR2: LNHDA, SQIVND (reference sequence). The V end lost 7 bases, the J end lost 6 bases, and 14 bases lay between the germline ends. The full variable domain, in which reference TRBV19 and TRBJ2-3 provide the parts outside the CDR3, is DGGITQSPKYLFRKEGQNVTLSCEQNLNHDAMYWYRQDPGQGLRLIYYSQIVNDFQKGDIAEGYSVSREKKESFPLTVTSAQKNPTAFYLCASIGGAGDTQYFGPGTRLTVL.

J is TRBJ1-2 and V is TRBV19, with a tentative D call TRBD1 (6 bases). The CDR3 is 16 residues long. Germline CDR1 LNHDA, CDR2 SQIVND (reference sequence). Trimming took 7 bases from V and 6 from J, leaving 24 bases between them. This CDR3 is CASMVDGGGSDHGYTF. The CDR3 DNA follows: TGTGCCAGTATGGTTGACGGAGGGGGAAGCGACCATGGCTACACCTTC.

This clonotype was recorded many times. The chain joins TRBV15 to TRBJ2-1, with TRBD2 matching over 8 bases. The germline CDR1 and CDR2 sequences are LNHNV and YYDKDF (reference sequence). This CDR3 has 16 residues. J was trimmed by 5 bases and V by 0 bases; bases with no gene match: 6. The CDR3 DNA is TGTGCCACCAGCAGAGATCAAGGGACTAGAAACAATGAGCAGTTCTTC. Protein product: CATSRDQGTRNNEQFF.

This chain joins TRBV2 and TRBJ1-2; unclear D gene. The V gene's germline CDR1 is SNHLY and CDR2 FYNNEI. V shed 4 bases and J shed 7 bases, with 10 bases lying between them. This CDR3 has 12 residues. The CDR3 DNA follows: TGTGCCAGCAGTGTGGCAGAGAGTGGCTACACCTTC. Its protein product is CASSVAESGYTF.

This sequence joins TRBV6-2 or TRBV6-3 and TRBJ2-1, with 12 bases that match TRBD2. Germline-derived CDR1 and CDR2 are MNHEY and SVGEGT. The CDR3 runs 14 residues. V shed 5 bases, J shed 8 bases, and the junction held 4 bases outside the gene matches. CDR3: CASSTSGGSDEQFF. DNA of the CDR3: TGTGCCAGCAGTACTAGCGGGGGGAGCGATGAGCAGTTCTTC.

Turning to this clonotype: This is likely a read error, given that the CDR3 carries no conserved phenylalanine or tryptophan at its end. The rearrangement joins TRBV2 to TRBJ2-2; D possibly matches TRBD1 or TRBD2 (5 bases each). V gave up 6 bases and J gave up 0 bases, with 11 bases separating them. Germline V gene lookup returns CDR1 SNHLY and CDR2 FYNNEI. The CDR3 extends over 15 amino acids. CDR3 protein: CASSGTAANTGELFS. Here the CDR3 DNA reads TGTGCCAGCAGCGGGACGGCCGCGAACACCGGGGAGCTGTTTTCT.